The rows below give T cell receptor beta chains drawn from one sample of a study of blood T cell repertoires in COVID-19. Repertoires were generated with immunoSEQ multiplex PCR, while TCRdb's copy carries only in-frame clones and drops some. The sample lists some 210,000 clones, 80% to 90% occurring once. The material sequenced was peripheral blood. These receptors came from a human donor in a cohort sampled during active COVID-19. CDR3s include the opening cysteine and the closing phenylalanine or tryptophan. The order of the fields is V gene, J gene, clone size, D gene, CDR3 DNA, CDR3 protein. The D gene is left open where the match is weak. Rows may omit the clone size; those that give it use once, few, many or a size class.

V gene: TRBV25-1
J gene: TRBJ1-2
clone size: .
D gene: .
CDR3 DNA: TGTGCCAGCAGAGGAACAGGGCACTTCTATGGCTACACCTTC
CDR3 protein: CASRGTGHFYGYTF

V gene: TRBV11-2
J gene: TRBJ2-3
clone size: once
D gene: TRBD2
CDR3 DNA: TGTGCCAGCAGGACCGTACGGAGCGGGAGTCTATACATGCAGTATTTT
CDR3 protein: CASRTVRSGSLYMQYF

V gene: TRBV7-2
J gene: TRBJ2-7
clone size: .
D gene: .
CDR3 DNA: TGTGCCAGCAGCTTAGCGGGCCCGCCGCCCTACGAGCAGTACTTC
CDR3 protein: CASSLAGPPPYEQYF

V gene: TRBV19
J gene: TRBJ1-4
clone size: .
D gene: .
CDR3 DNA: TGTGCCAGTAGCTGGGGCCCGTCAACTAATGAAAAACTGTTTTTT
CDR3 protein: CASSWGPSTNEKLFF

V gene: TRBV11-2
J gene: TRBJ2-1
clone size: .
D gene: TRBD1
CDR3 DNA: TGTGCCAGCAGGACTCCCCGGGACAGCTCCTACAATGAGCAGTTCTTC
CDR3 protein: CASRTPRDSSYNEQFF

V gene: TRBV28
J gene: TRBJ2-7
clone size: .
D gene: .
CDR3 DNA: TGTGCCAGCACCAGCTGGGCTATTGATAACTACGAGCAGTACTTC
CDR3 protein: CASTSWAIDNYEQYF

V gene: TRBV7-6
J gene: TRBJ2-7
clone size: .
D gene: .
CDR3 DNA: TGTGCCAGCAGCTTAGTCGGGGGACCCAACGAGCAGTACTTC
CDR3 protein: CASSLVGGPNEQYF

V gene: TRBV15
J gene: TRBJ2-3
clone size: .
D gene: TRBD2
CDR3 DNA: TGTGCCACCAGCAGAGTTACTAGCGGGACAGATACGCAGTATTTT
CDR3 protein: CATSRVTSGTDTQYF

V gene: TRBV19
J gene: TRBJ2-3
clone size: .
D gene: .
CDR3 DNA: TGTGCCAGTAGTATTATGCGCAGGGGCGGAGATACGCAGTATTTT
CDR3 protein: CASSIMRRGGDTQYF

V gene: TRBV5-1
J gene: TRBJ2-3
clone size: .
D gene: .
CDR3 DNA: TGCGCCAGCAGCTTGGAAGGCAGGCCCACAGATACGCAGTATTTT
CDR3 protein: CASSLEGRPTDTQYF

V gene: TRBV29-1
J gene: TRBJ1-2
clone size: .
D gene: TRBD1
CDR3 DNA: TGCAGCGTTGTCGGGACAGAAATATATGGCTACACCTTC
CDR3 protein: CSVVGTEIYGYTF

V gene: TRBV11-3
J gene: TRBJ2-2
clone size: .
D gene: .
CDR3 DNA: TGTGCCAGCAGCCCGACCCGACAGACCGGGGAGCTGTTTTTT
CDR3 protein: CASSPTRQTGELFF

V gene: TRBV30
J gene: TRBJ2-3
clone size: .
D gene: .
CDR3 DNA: TGTGCCTGGACCGCCGGGGGTGGACCCACAGATACGCAGTATTTT
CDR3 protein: CAWTAGGGPTDTQYF

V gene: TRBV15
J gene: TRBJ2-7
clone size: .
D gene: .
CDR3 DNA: TGTGCCACCAGCAGGGAGCTGGAATTCCCCTACGAGCAGTACTTC
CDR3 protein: CATSRELEFPYEQYF

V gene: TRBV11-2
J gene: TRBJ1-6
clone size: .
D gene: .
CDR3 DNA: TGTGCCAGCAGCCCCCTGGCAGGGGAGCTTGGATCACCCCTCCACTTT
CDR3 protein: CASSPLAGELGSPLHF

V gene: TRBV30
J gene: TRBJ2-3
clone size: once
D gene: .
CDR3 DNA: TGTGCCTGGAGCGGACAGTGGCGGGATACGCAGTATTTT
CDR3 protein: CAWSGQWRDTQYF

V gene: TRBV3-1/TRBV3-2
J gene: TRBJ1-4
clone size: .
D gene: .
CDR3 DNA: TGTGCCAGCAGCCAAGAGTACGGGTTTGGAGAAAAACTGTTTTTT
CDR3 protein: CASSQEYGFGEKLFF

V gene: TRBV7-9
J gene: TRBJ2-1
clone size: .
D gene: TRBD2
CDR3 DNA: TGTGCCAGCAGACTCACGGGGGGTGGCAATGAGCAGTTCTTC
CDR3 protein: CASRLTGGGNEQFF

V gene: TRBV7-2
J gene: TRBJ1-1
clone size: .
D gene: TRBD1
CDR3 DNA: TGTGCCAGCAGCCCGGACAGGACACCTACTGAAGCTTTCTTT
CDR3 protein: CASSPDRTPTEAFF

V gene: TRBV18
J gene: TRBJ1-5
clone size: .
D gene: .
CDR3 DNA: TGTGCCAGCTCACACGACAGCCCTGATCAGCCCCAGCATTTT
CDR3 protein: CASSHDSPDQPQHF

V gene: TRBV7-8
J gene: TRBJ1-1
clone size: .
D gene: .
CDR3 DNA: TGTGCCAGCAGCTTCTGGGGCGGAGGGACTGAAGCTTTCTTT
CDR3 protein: CASSFWGGGTEAFF

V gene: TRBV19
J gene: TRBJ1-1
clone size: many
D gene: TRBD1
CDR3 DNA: TGTGCCAGTAAAGAGGATCCAAGACAGGGGGCATCGATGAACACTGAAGCTTTCTTT
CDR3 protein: CASKEDPRQGASMNTEAFF

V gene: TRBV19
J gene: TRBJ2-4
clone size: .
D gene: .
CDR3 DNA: TGTGCCAGTAGTGGGCTCTTAGCCAAAAACATTCAGTACTTC
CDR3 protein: CASSGLLAKNIQYF

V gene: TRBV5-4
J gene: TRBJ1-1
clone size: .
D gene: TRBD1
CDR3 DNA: TGTGCCAGCAGCCGACAGGGACTTACTGAAGCTTTCTTT
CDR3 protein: CASSRQGLTEAFF

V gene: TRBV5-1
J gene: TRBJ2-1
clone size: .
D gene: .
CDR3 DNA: TGCGCCAGCAGCTACCGGGTCGGTTCCGTTGAGCAGTTCTTC
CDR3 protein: CASSYRVGSVEQFF

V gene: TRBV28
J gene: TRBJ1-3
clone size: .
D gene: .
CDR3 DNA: TGTGCCAGCAGTTTATCGGGGTTAGGAAACACCATATATTTT
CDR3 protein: CASSLSGLGNTIYF